Each of the 31 T cell receptor beta chains below was sequenced from the same sample in a study of Ad26.COV2.S vaccination and SARS-CoV-2 variants. Treatment given: roughly 20 received Ad26.COV2.S at low or high dose, single or two shots; a few received placebo; per-sample allocation not given. Sampling was performed 63 days after the first vaccine or placebo injection. This table comes from immunoSEQ multiplex PCR, and its TCRdb copy is limited to in-frame clones, with some not included. The data contain hundreds of thousands of clones, about 88% of them singletons. Material: peripheral blood, obtained in a trial of Ad26.COV2.S vaccine versus placebo. Receptor source: a person between 18 and 59 years old who received the Ad26.COV2.S COVID-19 vaccine or a placebo.

This clone has just one count. The rearrangement links TRBV19 to TRBJ1-5; no clear D gene. CDR1 and CDR2 (germline): LNHDA, SQIVND (reference sequence). Trimming cost V 6 bases and J 4 bases, with 4 bases left between them. There are 11 residues in the CDR3. The CDR3 reads CASRVNQPQHF. The DNA of the CDR3 is TGTGCCAGTAGGGTGAATCAGCCCCAGCATTTT.

The chain recombines TRBV7-8 with TRBJ2-7; 9 bases agree with TRBD1. After removal of 5 bases from V and 4 bases from J, the junction contained 9 bases not matched to a gene. The CDR3 is 15 amino acids. Germline CDR1 is SGHVS and CDR2 is FQNEAQ. CDR3 DNA: TGTGCCAGCAGCATAACCGGGACAGGGTTTTACGAGCAGTACTTC. This gives the protein CASSITGTGFYEQYF. The full variable domain, its missing parts supplied by reference TRBV7-8 and TRBJ2-7, is GAGVSQSPRYKVAKRGQDVALRCDPISGHVSLFWYQQALGQGPEFLTYFQNEAQLDKSGLPSDRFFAERPEGSVSTLKIQRTQQEDSAVYLCASSITGTGFYEQYFGPGTRLTVT.

V usage is TRBV7-9 and J usage is TRBJ2-2, with D possibly matching TRBD1 (6 bases). V lost 0 bases to trimming and J lost 2 bases, with 10 bases between them. CDR3 length: 16 amino acids. Germline CDR1 reads SEHNR; CDR2 reads FQNEAQ (reference sequence). The CDR3 coding sequence is TGTGCCAGCAGCTTAGCGCCAGGGGCCAACACCGGGGAGCTGTTTTTT. Translating gives CASSLAPGANTGELFF.

The chain joins TRBV5-1 to TRBJ1-2; D uncertain. Germline CDR1 is SGHRS and CDR2 is YFSETQ. Trimming pared 1 base from V and 4 bases from J, leaving 11 bases between. CDR3 length equals 14 residues. This CDR3 reads CASSLSWASYGYTF. CDR3 DNA sequence: TGCGCCAGCAGCTTGAGTTGGGCCTCCTATGGCTACACCTTC.

The rearrangement links TRBV5-4 to TRBJ2-3, with 10 positions matching TRBD2. Germline CDR1 is SGHNT and CDR2 is YYREEE (reference sequence). V was pared by 4 bases and J by 8 bases, with 16 bases of the junction left unmatched. There are 17 residues in the CDR3. The CDR3 reads CASSILLVGLASGTQYF. CDR3 sequence (DNA): TGTGCCAGCAGCATCCTGCTTGTGGGACTAGCGTCGGGTACGCAGTATTTT.

About this clone itself: Additional DNA sequences in this sample encode the identical CDR3. This sequence joins TRBV19 and TRBJ1-1; a possible D gene is TRBD1 (6 bases). Per the germline V gene, CDR1 is LNHDA and CDR2 is SQIVND (reference sequence). Trimming cost V 6 bases and J 1 base, with 9 bases left between them. There are 13 residues in the CDR3. Here the CDR3 DNA reads TGTGCCAGTAGCAGGGACAAGAACACTGAAGCTTTCTTT. Translated, it gives CASSRDKNTEAFF.

The rearrangement uses TRBV7-9 and TRBJ1-6; the D gene is possibly TRBD1 (5 bases). This CDR3 is built from 14 residues. Germline assignment: CDR1 SEHNR and CDR2 FQNEAQ (reference sequence). Trimming pared 1 base from V and 10 bases from J, leaving 11 bases between. The CDR3 loop is CASSLVGVESPLHF. Here the CDR3 DNA reads TGTGCCAGCAGCTTAGTAGGGGTGGAATCACCCCTCCACTTT.

This clone was counted a few times. The chain has TRBV5-6 and TRBJ2-3; TRBD2 aligns across 9 bases. CDR3 size: 14 residues. V shed 4 bases, J shed 7 bases, and the junction held 7 bases outside the gene matches. Germline values: CDR1 SGHDT, CDR2 YYEEEE. The CDR3 is CASSLSGSVYTQYF. CDR3 DNA: TGTGCCAGCAGCCTTAGCGGGAGTGTATATACGCAGTATTTT.

The chain recombines TRBV6-2 or TRBV6-3 with TRBJ1-2; perhaps TRBD1 as D (5 bases). The germline CDR1 and CDR2 sequences are MNHEY and SVGEGT. The V and J ends lost 2 bases and 4 bases respectively, with 14 bases between them. The CDR3 has 15 residues. The CDR3 loop is CASSYPRGGTYGYTF. The DNA for the CDR3 is TGTGCCAGCAGTTACCCACGGGGGGGAACCTATGGCTACACCTTC.

The chain uses TRBV6-5 and TRBJ1-4, with unresolved D. Germline CDR1 MNHEY, CDR2 SVGAGI. This CDR3 spans 14 amino acids. V was cut by 6 bases and J by 1 base, with 9 bases left in between. CDR3 nucleotides: TGTGCCAGCAGCCAGACATTAACTAATGAAAAACTGTTTTTT. As protein: CASSQTLTNEKLFF.

Turning to this clone: Other DNA sequences in the sample encode the same CDR3. The chain uses TRBV29-1 and TRBJ2-5; D is possibly TRBD2 (5 bases). Germline CDR1 SQVTM, CDR2 ANQGSEA. The CDR3 totals 11 residues. The V gene lost 6 bases and the J gene lost 5 bases, with 10 bases spanning the gap. The CDR3 loop reads CSVSRGETQYF. The CDR3, as DNA: TGCAGCGTGTCCCGAGGGGAGACCCAGTACTTC.

V gene TRBV24-1 combines with J gene TRBJ2-3; D call uncertain. V lost 3 bases and J lost 0, with 9 bases in between. CDR3 length: 15 amino acids. CDR1 KGHDR and CDR2 SFDVKD come from the germline V gene. The CDR3: CATSDGRTSTDTQYF. The CDR3, as DNA: TGTGCCACCAGTGATGGCAGAACTAGCACAGATACGCAGTATTTT.

V is TRBV28 and J is TRBJ1-2; TRBD1 matches 10 bases. V lost 0 bases, J lost 8 bases, and 6 bases stayed unmatched. The CDR3 has 15 amino acids. CDR1 is MDHEN and CDR2 is SYDVKM in the germline V gene. CDR3 coding DNA: TGTGCCAGCAGTTTATGGCCGACAGGGGGCGTGGGCTACACCTTC. Protein: CASSLWPTGGVGYTF.

The chain combines TRBV2 with TRBJ2-6, with no clear D. The CDR3 runs 14 residues. The V end was cut by 7 bases, the J end by 2 bases, with 9 bases between. Germline assignment: CDR1 SNHLY and CDR2 FYNNEI. The DNA of the CDR3 is TGTGCCAGCAACCAGAACACTGGGGCCAACGTCCTGACTTTC. Protein: CASNQNTGANVLTF.

The chain uses TRBV4-1 and TRBJ2-1; the D gene is possibly TRBD2 (6 bases). Germline V gene data show CDR1 as MGHRA and CDR2 as YSYEKL. Deletions cut 4 bases from V and 4 bases from J, with 20 bases between. The CDR3 is made up of 17 amino acids. CDR3 loop: CASSRYGTGRAYNEQFF. The CDR3 region has the DNA TGCGCCAGCAGCCGCTACGGGACTGGGCGGGCTTACAATGAGCAGTTCTTC.

The rearrangement joins TRBV6-5 to TRBJ1-2; no definite D call. The CDR3 runs to 13 residues. Trimming took 7 bases from V and 8 from J, leaving 17 bases between them. Germline CDR1 MNHEY, CDR2 SVGAGI. CDR3 protein: CASTFSEGGGYTF. The CDR3, as DNA: TGTGCCAGCACCTTCTCAGAGGGCGGAGGCTACACCTTC.

The chain carries TRBV5-5 and TRBJ1-5; 10 bases line up with TRBD1. CDR3 length: 17 residues. Germline CDR1 is SGHKS and CDR2 is YYEKEE (reference sequence). V gave up 2 bases and J gave up 0 bases; unmatched junction bases: 5. The DNA for the CDR3 is TGTGCCAGCAGCTTCGGGACAGGGGTCTATAGCAATCAGCCCCAGCATTTT. It codes for CASSFGTGVYSNQPQHF.

The V call is TRBV18, the J call TRBJ1-5; D is uncertain. The V and J ends lost 2 bases and 6 bases respectively, with 8 bases between them. Germline CDR1 reads KGHSH; CDR2 reads LQKENI. CDR3 length: 13 amino acids. CDR3 region: CASSPSFRQPQHF. As DNA, the CDR3 is TGTGCCAGCTCACCAAGTTTCCGTCAGCCCCAGCATTTT.

V is TRBV5-4 and J is TRBJ2-1, with 7 bases aligning to TRBD1. Germline loops: CDR1 SGHNT, CDR2 YYREEE (reference sequence). The CDR3 runs to 15 residues. J was trimmed by 7 bases and V by 1 base; bases with no gene match: 8. CDR3 DNA sequence: TGTGCCAGCAGCTTGCGGGCAGGGGGTGGGAATGAGCAGTTCTTC. It translates to CASSLRAGGGNEQFF.

The chain joins TRBV29-1 to TRBJ2-5; 7 nucleotides line up with TRBD2. This CDR3 has 14 amino acids. Germline V CDR1 and CDR2: SQVTM, ANQGSEA. The trim removed 3 bases at V and 1 base at J, leaving 5 bases unmatched. The CDR3 reads CSVDGASGQETQYF. The CDR3 bases are TGCAGCGTTGATGGGGCTAGCGGCCAAGAGACCCAGTACTTC.

The chain combines TRBV9 with TRBJ2-5, with TRBD2 as a possible D gene (6 bases). V shed 0 bases and J shed 1 base, with 7 bases lying between them. The germline V gene has CDR1 SGDLS and CDR2 YYNGEE. The CDR3 covers 14 residues. CDR3 amino acids: CASSVGSGQETQYF. In DNA, the CDR3 is TGTGCCAGCAGCGTAGGTAGCGGCCAAGAGACCCAGTACTTC.

The chain links TRBV28 to TRBJ1-1, with unresolved D. CDR1 is MDHEN, CDR2 SYDVKM, per germline. The V gene lost 2 bases and the J gene lost 5 bases, with 12 bases spanning the gap. The CDR3 runs to 14 residues. For the CDR3, the DNA is TGTGCCAGCAGTTTAACGGGTTTTGCGACTGAAGCTTTCTTT. Protein: CASSLTGFATEAFF. Together with reference TRBV28 and TRBJ1-1, the CDR3 gives the full variable domain: DVKVTQSSRYLVKRTGEKVFLECVQDMDHENMFWYRQDPGLGLRLIYFSYDVKMKEKGDIPEGYSVSREKKERFSLILESASTNQTSMYLCASSLTGFATEAFFGQGTRLTVV.

The gene calls are TRBV5-1 and TRBJ2-1, with 8 bases aligning to TRBD2. V lost 4 bases to trimming and J lost 0 bases; unmatched junction nucleotides: 3. The germline gives CDR1 SGHRS, CDR2 YFSETQ. The CDR3 contains 15 residues. CDR3 nucleotide sequence: TGCGCCAGCAGCCCAAGCGGGAGCTCCTACAATGAGCAGTTCTTC. This codes for CASSPSGSSYNEQFF.

V is TRBV5-6 and J is TRBJ1-4, with 10 bases lining up with TRBD1. Losses at the gene ends were 4 bases for V and 5 bases for J; bases not matched to a gene: 5. Germline V gene lookup returns CDR1 SGHDT and CDR2 YYEEEE. The CDR3 length is 15 residues. The DNA of the CDR3 is TGTGCCAGCAGCATACCGGGACAGGGGAATGAAAAACTGTTTTTT. Amino acid sequence: CASSIPGQGNEKLFF.

V is TRBV15 and J is TRBJ1-1, with a weak D call TRBD1 (6 bases). Per the germline V gene, CDR1 is LNHNV and CDR2 is YYDKDF (reference sequence). The CDR3 is made up of 14 amino acids. The germline V and J ends were trimmed by 0 bases and 4 bases, with 9 bases remaining between them. CDR3 protein: CATSREGGLTEAFF. The CDR3 nucleotides are TGTGCCACCAGCAGAGAGGGGGGCCTCACTGAAGCTTTCTTT.

The genes are TRBV24-1 and TRBJ2-6; D possibly uses TRBD1 or TRBD2 (5 bases each). Germline assignment: CDR1 KGHDR and CDR2 SFDVKD. With 9 bases removed from V and 0 bases from J, the gap between germline ends came to 23 bases. CDR3 length: 19 amino acids. CDR3 sequence reads: CATGGGQPDRNSGANVLTF. In DNA, the CDR3 is TGTGCCACCGGGGGTGGGCAGCCGGATCGCAACTCTGGGGCCAACGTCCTGACTTTC.

This clone has only one observation. This chain joins TRBV7-6 and TRBJ1-6; unclear D gene. The V end lost 5 bases, the J end lost 9 bases, and 11 bases lay between the germline ends. Germline values: CDR1 SGHVS, CDR2 FNYEAQ. The CDR3 is made up of 13 amino acids. As DNA, the CDR3 is TGTGCCAGCAGCCTTACACTCCTTTCACCCCTCCACTTT. Translation gives CASSLTLLSPLHF.

The gene calls are TRBV7-2 and TRBJ1-4; D is unclear. CDR1 SGHTA and CDR2 FQGNSA come from the germline V gene. The V end was cut by 1 base, the J end by 8 bases, with 11 bases between. This CDR3 has 14 residues. The CDR3 nucleotides read TGTGCCAGCAGCTTAGGGAGGGATCAAGAAAAACTGTTTTTT. This codes for CASSLGRDQEKLFF.

The genes are TRBV18 and TRBJ1-4; no reliable D call. CDR3 length equals 15 residues. Germline V CDR1 and CDR2: KGHSH, LQKENI. The V end lost 2 bases, the J end lost 3 bases, and 10 bases lay between the germline ends. CDR3 protein: CASSPGHNANEKLFF. CDR3 coding DNA: TGTGCCAGCTCACCAGGGCACAACGCTAATGAAAAACTGTTTTTT.

The chain joins TRBV2 to TRBJ1-6; possibly TRBD1 for D (5 bases). Trimming took off 8 bases at V and 11 bases at J, with 19 bases between the two ends. There are 14 residues in the CDR3. Germline CDR1 reads SNHLY; CDR2 reads FYNNEI. Here the CDR3 DNA reads TGTGCCAGCGCTTGGGGGGGTGAGGGGCCACCCCTCCACTTT. Its protein product is CASAWGGEGPPLHF.

The chain employs TRBV3-1 (or the pseudogene TRBV3-2) and TRBJ1-2, with TRBD1 as a possible D gene (5 bases). CDR1 and CDR2 from the germline V gene are LGHDT and YNNKEL (reference sequence). V was trimmed by 0 bases and J by 8 bases, leaving 16 bases between them. There are 15 residues in the CDR3. The CDR3 region has the DNA TGTGCCAGCAGCCAAGATTGGGGGACTGACCTCGGCTACACCTTC. Translation: CASSQDWGTDLGYTF.